Sequencing of this T cell receptor beta chain was carried out in a study of T cells in localized non-small cell lung cancer. Whole-study findings and limits: Increased T cell density in blood showed an association with longer overall survival.

CDR3 size: 16 residues. The germline V gene has CDR1 SGHVS and CDR2 FNYEAQ. V was trimmed by 1 base and J by 3 bases, leaving 16 bases between them. This clone was counted a few times. Antigen specificity is unknown. Profiling relied on immunoSEQ multiplex PCR, and the TCRdb table lists in-frame clones only, not all of them. The sample shows under 15,000 clones, around four fifths of them seen only once. The gene calls are TRBV7-6 and TRBJ2-7; perhaps D is TRBD1 or TRBD2 (5 bases each). The clonotype comes from an older male donor with stage I lung adenocarcinoma. The sequencing here drew on peripheral blood, taken before any cancer treatment. CDR3 sequence: CASSLVTGTGFYEQYF. CDR3 DNA sequence: TGTGCCAGCAGCTTAGTAACCGGGACCGGATTCTACGAGCAGTACTTC.